A single sample gave rise to the 6 T cell receptor beta chains below, sequenced in a study of cytomegalovirus exposure and HLA in healthy donors. The primer mix had 60 Vbeta and 13 Jbeta primers. Using immunoSEQ multiplex PCR, the repertoire was profiled, and TCRdb retains in-frame clones only, with some absent. The sample includes some 150,000 clones, approximately 80% of them seen just once. Sequenced input: PBMCs. The receptors derive from a woman between 40 and 55 years old in good health and CMV-seronegative.

The genes are TRBV5-1 and TRBJ2-7; 8 nucleotides line up with TRBD1. Trimming removed 3 bases from V and 3 bases from J; junction bases left unmatched: 11. The germline V gene encodes CDR1 SGHRS and CDR2 YFSETQ. The CDR3 covers 16 residues. In DNA, the CDR3 is TGCGCCAGCAGCTACGGACAGGGCTTGAGGGTCTACGAGCAGTACTTC. This codes for CASSYGQGLRVYEQYF.

This chain connects TRBV5-1 to TRBJ2-7, with D possibly matching TRBD1 (6 bases). V shed 0 bases and J shed 3 bases, with 19 bases lying between them. The germline V gene encodes CDR1 SGHRS and CDR2 YFSETQ. This CDR3 comprises 17 residues. CDR3 DNA: TGCGCCAGCAGCTTGGGCACAGGGTCTAGCCGGGACTACGAGCAGTACTTC. Residues: CASSLGTGSSRDYEQYF.

As regards this clone: At one boundary the junction diverges from the germline segment, which might be a read error. This chain connects TRBV7-9 to TRBJ2-7, with 9 bases that match TRBD1. The CDR3 consists of 16 residues. Germline CDR1 reads SEHNR; CDR2 reads FQNEAQ (reference sequence). Here the CDR3 reads CSSSSPVGQGMNEQYF. CDR3 bases: TGTTCCAGCAGCTCCCCGGTGGGACAGGGTATGAACGAGCAGTACTTC.

The chain links TRBV5-1 to TRBJ2-7, with TRBD1 identical over 9 bases. The CDR3 is 14 amino acids. Trimming cost V 2 bases and J 2 bases; bases outside gene matches: 2. Germline CDR1 SGHRS, CDR2 YFSETQ. The CDR3 loop reads CASSFRTGAYEQYF. CDR3 nucleotide sequence: TGCGCCAGCAGCTTTAGGACAGGGGCCTACGAGCAGTACTTC.

V and J are TRBV12-5 and TRBJ2-7; tentative D call: TRBD1 (6 bases). CDR1 and CDR2 from the germline V gene are LGHNT and FRNRAP. This CDR3 has 14 residues. Trimming stripped 5 bases from V and 4 bases from J, with 15 bases between. Here the CDR3 reads CASGPPTGPYEQYF. The CDR3 region has the DNA TGTGCTAGTGGTCCACCGACAGGCCCGTACGAGCAGTACTTC.

The chain has TRBV5-4 and TRBJ2-1; 13 positions match TRBD2. CDR1 is SGHNT, CDR2 YYREEE, per germline (reference sequence). There are 15 residues in the CDR3. The ends lost 2 bases at V and 7 bases at J; junction bases unmatched: 3. Here the CDR3 reads CASSLWTSGSNEQFF. As DNA, the CDR3 is TGTGCCAGCAGCTTATGGACTAGCGGGAGTAATGAGCAGTTCTTC.